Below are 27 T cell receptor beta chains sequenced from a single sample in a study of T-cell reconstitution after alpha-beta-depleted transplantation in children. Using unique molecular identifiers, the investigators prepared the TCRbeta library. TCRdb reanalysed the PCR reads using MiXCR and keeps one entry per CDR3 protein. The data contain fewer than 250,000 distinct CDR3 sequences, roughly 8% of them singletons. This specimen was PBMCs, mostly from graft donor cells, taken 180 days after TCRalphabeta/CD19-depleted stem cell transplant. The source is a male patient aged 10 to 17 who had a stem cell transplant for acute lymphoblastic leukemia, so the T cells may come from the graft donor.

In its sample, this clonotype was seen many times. CDR3 region: CASSPITGSSYEQYF. The CDR3 DNA follows: TGTGCCAGCTCACCGATCACAGGGAGCTCCTACGAGCAGTACTTC. J is TRBJ2-7 and V is TRBV18; D is perhaps TRBD1 (6 bases). Germline V gene lookup returns CDR1 KGHSH and CDR2 LQKENI. The CDR3 has 15 amino acids. V lost 3 bases and J lost 0, with 12 bases in between.

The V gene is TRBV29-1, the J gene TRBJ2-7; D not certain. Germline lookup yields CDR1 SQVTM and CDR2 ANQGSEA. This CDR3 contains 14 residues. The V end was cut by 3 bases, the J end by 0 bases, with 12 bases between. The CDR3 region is CSVDGGSISYEQYF. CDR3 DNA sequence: TGCAGCGTTGACGGTGGCTCTATCTCCTACGAGCAGTACTTC.

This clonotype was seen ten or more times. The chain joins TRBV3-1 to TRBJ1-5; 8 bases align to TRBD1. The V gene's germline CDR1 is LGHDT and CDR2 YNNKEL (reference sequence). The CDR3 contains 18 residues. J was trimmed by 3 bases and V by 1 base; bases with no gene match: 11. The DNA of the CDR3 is TGTGCCAGCAGCCAAGTCCGGTCAGGGGGCTTCGACAATCAGCCCCAGCATTTT. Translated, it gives CASSQVRSGGFDNQPQHF.

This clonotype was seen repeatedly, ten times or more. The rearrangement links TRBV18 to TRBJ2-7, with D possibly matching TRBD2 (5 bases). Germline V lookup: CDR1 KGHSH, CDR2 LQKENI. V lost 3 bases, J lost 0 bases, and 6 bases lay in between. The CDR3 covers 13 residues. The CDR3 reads CASSPDFSYEQYF. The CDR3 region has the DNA TGTGCCAGCTCACCGGACTTCTCCTACGAGCAGTACTTC.

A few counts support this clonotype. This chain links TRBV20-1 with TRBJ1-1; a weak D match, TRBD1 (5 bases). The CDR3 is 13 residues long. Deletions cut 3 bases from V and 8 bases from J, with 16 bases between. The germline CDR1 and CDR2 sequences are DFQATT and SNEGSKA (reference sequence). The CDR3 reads CSASRQWGGEAFF. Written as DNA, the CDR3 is TGCAGTGCTAGCCGCCAGTGGGGCGGGGAAGCTTTCTTT.

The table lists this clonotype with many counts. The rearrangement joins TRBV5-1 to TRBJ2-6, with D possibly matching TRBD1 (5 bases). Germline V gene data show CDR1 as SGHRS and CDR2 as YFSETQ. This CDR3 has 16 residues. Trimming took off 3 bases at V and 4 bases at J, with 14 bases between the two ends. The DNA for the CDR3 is TGCGCCAGCAGCTCTGGGGCGAGTGGGGGGGCCAACGTCCTGACTTTC. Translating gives CASSSGASGGANVLTF.

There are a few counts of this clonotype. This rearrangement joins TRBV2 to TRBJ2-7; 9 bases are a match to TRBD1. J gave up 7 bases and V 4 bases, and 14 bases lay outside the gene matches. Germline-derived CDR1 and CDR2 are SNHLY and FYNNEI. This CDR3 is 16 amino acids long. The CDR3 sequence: CASSANSRDRVREQYF. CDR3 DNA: TGTGCCAGCAGTGCCAACTCCCGGGACAGGGTCCGGGAGCAGTACTTC.

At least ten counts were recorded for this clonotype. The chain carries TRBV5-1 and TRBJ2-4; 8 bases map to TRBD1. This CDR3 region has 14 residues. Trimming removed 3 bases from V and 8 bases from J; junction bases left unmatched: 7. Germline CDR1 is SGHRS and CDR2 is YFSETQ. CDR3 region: CASSSQGARDIQYF. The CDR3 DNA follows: TGCGCCAGCAGCTCGCAGGGGGCTAGGGACATTCAGTACTTC. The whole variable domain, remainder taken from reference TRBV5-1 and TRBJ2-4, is KAGVTQTPRYLIKTRGQQVTLSCSPISGHRSVSWYQQTPGQGLQFLFEYFSETQRNKGNFPGRFSGRQFSNSRSEMNVSTLELGDSALYLCASSSQGARDIQYFGAGTRLSVL.

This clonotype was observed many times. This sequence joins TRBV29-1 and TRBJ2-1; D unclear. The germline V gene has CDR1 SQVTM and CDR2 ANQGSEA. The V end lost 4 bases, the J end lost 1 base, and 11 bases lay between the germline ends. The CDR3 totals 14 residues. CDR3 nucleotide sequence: TGCAGCGTTGGAGTGGACGGGTCCTACAATGAGCAGTTCTTC. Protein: CSVGVDGSYNEQFF.

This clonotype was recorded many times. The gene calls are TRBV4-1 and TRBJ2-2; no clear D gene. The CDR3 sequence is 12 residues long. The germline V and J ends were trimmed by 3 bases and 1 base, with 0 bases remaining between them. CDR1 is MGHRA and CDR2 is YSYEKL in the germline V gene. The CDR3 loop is CASSQNTGELFF. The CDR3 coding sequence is TGCGCCAGCAGCCAGAACACCGGGGAGCTGTTTTTT.

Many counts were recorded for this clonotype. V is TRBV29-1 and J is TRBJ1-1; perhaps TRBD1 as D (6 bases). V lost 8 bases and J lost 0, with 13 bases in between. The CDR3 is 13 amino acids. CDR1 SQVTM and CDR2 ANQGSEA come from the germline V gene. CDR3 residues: CSSSRGLNTEAFF. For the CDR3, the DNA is TGCAGCTCTAGCAGGGGTCTGAACACTGAAGCTTTCTTT.

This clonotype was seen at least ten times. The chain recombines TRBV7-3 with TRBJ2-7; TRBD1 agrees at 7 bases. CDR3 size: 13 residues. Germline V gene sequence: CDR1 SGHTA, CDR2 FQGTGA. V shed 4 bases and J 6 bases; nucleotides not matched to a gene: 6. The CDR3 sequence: CASSSTGTGEQYF. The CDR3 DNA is TGTGCCAGCAGCTCGACAGGGACCGGCGAGCAGTACTTC.

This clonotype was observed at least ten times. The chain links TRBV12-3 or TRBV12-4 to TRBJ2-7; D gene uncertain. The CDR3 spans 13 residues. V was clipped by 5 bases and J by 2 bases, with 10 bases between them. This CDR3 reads CASSAPPPYEQYF. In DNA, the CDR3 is TGTGCCAGCAGTGCGCCCCCACCCTACGAGCAGTACTTC.

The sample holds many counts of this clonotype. The CDR3 here is CASSRDRGPFTEQYF. The CDR3 coding sequence is TGTGCCAGCAGCCGAGACAGGGGGCCGTTTACGGAGCAGTACTTC. The chain employs TRBV7-2 and TRBJ2-7; 10 nucleotides agree with TRBD1. This CDR3 spans 15 amino acids. The junction had 11 bases not matched to a gene; V was cut back by 5 bases and J by 7 bases. Germline assignment: CDR1 SGHTA and CDR2 FQGNSA.

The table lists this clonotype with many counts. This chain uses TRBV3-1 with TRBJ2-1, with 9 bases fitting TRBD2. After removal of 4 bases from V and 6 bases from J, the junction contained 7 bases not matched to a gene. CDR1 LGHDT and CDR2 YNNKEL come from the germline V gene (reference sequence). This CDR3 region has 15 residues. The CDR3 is CASSLQGGLANEQFF. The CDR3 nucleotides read TGTGCCAGCAGCCTCCAGGGGGGACTAGCCAATGAGCAGTTCTTC.

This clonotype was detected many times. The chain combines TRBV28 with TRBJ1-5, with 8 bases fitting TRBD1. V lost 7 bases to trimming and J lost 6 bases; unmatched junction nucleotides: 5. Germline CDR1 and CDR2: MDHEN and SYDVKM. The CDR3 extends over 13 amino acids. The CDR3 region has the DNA TGTGCCAGCATTCCGGGACAGGCTCAGCCCCAGCATTTT. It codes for CASIPGQAQPQHF.

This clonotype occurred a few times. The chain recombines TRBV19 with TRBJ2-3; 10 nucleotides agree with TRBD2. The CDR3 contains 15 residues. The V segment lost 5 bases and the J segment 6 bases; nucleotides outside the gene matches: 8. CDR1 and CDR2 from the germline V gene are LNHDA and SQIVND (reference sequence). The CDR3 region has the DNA TGTGCCAGTAGTGTTCTAGCGGGAGTCCCCGATACGCAGTATTTT. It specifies CASSVLAGVPDTQYF.

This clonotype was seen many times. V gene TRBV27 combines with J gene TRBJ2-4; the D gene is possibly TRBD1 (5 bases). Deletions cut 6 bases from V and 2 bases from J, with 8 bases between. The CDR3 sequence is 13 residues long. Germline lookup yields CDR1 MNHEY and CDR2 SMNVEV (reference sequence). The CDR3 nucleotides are TGTGCCAGCAGGTCAGGGTCCAAAAACATTCAGTACTTC. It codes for CASRSGSKNIQYF.

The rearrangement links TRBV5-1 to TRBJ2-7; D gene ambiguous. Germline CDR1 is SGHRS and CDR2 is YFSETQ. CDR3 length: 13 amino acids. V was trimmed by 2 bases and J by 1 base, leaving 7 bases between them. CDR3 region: CASSFGRSYEQYF. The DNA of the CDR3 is TGCGCCAGCAGCTTCGGCAGATCCTACGAGCAGTACTTC. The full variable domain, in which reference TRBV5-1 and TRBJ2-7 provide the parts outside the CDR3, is KAGVTQTPRYLIKTRGQQVTLSCSPISGHRSVSWYQQTPGQGLQFLFEYFSETQRNKGNFPGRFSGRQFSNSRSEMNVSTLELGDSALYLCASSFGRSYEQYFGPGTRLTVT.

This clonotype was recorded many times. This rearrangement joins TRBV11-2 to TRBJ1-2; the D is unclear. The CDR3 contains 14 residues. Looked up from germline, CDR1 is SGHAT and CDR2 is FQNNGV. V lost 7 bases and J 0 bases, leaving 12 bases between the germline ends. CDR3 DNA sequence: TGTGCCAGCAACTTGATGGGGACTAACTATGGCTACACCTTC. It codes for CASNLMGTNYGYTF.

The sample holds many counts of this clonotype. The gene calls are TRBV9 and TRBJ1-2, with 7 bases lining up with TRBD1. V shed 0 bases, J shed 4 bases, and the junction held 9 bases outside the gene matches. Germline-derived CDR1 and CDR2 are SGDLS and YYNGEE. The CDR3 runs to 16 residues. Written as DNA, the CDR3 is TGTGCCAGCAGCGTAGGGGGGACAGCAAAGGGCTATGGCTACACCTTC. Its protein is CASSVGGTAKGYGYTF.

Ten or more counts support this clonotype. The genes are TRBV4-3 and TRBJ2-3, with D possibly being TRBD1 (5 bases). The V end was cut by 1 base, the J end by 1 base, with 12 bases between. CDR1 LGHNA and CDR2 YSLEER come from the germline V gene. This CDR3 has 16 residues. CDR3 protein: CASSQGDRPRTDTQYF. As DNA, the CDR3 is TGCGCCAGCAGCCAAGGCGACAGACCCCGCACAGATACGCAGTATTTT.

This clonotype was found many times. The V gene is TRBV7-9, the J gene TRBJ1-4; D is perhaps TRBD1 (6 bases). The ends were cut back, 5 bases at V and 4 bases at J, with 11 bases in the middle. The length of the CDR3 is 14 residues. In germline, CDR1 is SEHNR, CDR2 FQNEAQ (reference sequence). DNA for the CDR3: TGTGCCAGCAGCCGCGGACAGCTTAATGAAAAACTGTTTTTT. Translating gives CASSRGQLNEKLFF.

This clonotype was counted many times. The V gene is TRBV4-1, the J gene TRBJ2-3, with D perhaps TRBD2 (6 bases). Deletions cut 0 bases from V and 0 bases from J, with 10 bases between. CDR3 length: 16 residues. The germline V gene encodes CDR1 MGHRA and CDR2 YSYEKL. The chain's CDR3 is CASSQDRGISTDTQYF. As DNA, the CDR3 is TGCGCCAGCAGCCAAGATCGCGGGATTAGCACAGATACGCAGTATTTT.

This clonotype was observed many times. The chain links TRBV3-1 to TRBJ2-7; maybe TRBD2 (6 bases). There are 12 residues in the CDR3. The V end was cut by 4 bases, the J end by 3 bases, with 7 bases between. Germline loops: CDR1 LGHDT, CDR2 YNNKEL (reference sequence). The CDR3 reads CASSRGLYEQYF. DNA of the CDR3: TGTGCCAGCAGCCGGGGACTCTACGAGCAGTACTTC.

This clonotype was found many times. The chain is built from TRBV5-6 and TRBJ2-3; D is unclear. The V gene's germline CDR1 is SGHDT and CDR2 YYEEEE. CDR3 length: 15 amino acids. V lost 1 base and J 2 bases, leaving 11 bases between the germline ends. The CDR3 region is CASSLPGFDTDTQYF. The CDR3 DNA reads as TGTGCCAGCAGCTTGCCTGGGTTTGACACAGATACGCAGTATTTT.

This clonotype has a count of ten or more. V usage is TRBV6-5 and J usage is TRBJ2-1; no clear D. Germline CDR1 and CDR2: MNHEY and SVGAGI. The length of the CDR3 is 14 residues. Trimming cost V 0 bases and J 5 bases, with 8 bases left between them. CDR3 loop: CASSYSRLNNEQFF. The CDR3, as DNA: TGTGCCAGCAGTTACTCGAGACTTAACAATGAGCAGTTCTTC.